The subject of this entry is one TCR beta chain. Its antigen has not been determined. It has no much larger one-base neighbor in the sample; base qualities were not kept. This entry belongs to a study of blood T cell repertoires in COVID-19 (dated by TCRdb to about 2020). Regarding the research as a whole: The collaborator samples originated in the United States, Italy and Spain and spanned the acute and convalescent phases of COVID-19. The material from the prospective study consisted of cDNA or gDNA derived from T cells, B-cell-depleted T cells, or PBMCs. Subjects who had been exposed to COVID-19, were actively infected with it, or had recovered from it provided the deeply sampled blood TCRbeta repertoires that made up the dataset. A freely available public database, intended as a resource for researchers studying the immune response to SARS-CoV-2, is where the repertoires were released. The samples were drawn from two sources: the first 160 participants of the ongoing ImmuneRACE study, and fewer than 1,500 subjects contributed by 6 global collaborators. A de-identified subject ID, COVID-19 status, age in years and sex were almost always included in the sample metadata. HLA class I and class II types, where available, came from metadata supplied by the sample provider rather than from assay-based typing. What the research found in general, with its limitations: The quantity of clinical and demographic metadata differed by source and by participant and was supplied without curation.

The immunoSEQ Assay, a bias-controlled multiplex PCR, was used to amplify TCRbeta CDR3 regions from genomic DNA. The original methods were these. The number of nucleated cells in each sample was estimated from the amplification of reference gene primers within the assay. Sequence reads were collapsed and filtered to measure the absolute abundance of every unique TCRbeta CDR3 rearrangement. For each sample, productive Simpson clonality was calculated as the square root of Simpson's diversity index across productive rearrangements. In its TCRdb copy, this immuneACCESS table keeps in-frame sequences only and misses some clones. Where compared with another copy, unresolved V genes explain less than half of these, and the others have no known cause. V and J calls and clone size are those listed in that table; D and trimming were worked out from the DNA. Counted in this sample were some 200,000 clones; roughly 76% of them appeared once. 12% of the sample is taken by the ten largest.

In Seattle, one collaborating source enrolled patients while the infection was active and tracked those patients longitudinally over the course of disease. Collaborating institutions collected whole blood in K2EDTA tubes following their own protocols. For TCRbeta analysis, collaborators shipped samples as frozen whole blood, isolated PBMCs, or DNA extracted from either of those sample types. The sequence came from a woman at least 80 years old with COVID-19, enrolled during active disease. The sequencing sample was made of peripheral blood.

The CDR3: CASSQNPTGRGPQVLYGYTF. The DNA sequence reads TGCGCCAGCAGTCAGAACCCGACAGGCCGGGGTCCACAAGTTCTCTATGGCTACACCTTC. The rearranged chain carries TRBV5-1 and TRBJ1-2; possibly the D gene is TRBD1, per 6 matching bases. Relative to germline, V is 5 bases shorter and J is 4 bases shorter, with 33 bases between their ends. CDR1 is given as SGHRS and CDR2 as YFSETQ, both from the germline V gene. Taken from cysteine to phenylalanine, the CDR3 has 20 residues. The retained sequence is limited to the CDR3, 60 bases, with the frame set at the first base.